The rows below give T cell receptor beta chains drawn from one sample of a study of regulatory T cells in long-lasting Graves disease. TCRdb fed the multiplex PCR reads into MiXCR, producing one record per CDR3 protein. The table includes 400,000 to 450,000 distinct CDR3 sequences, 16% detected once. This sample was also put to use in a study of T cells in Graves' hyperthyroidism and ophthalmopathy.

The specimen was peripheral blood mononuclear cells (PBMCs), collected at new diagnosis, from a patient treated with antithyroid drugs. The receptors were sampled from a woman under 40 with Graves disease. Both conserved end residues are part of each CDR3.

V gene	CDR3 protein
TRBV4-3	CASSQDPVGGSTGELFF
TRBV2	CASSEDNYGYTF
TRBV7-8	CASSQRTTGTSRIDTQYF
TRBV19	CATSDRGRSYEQYF
TRBV5-1	CASSLVPGHNTGELFF
TRBV28	CASSSALRGDIQYF
TRBV6-1	CASSSENRGYGYTF
TRBV28	CASIRYTEAFF
TRBV20-1	CSAREGPGYTF
TRBV2	CASSEEHWGANVLTF
TRBV4-3	CASSQRATGLWEWSTDTQYF